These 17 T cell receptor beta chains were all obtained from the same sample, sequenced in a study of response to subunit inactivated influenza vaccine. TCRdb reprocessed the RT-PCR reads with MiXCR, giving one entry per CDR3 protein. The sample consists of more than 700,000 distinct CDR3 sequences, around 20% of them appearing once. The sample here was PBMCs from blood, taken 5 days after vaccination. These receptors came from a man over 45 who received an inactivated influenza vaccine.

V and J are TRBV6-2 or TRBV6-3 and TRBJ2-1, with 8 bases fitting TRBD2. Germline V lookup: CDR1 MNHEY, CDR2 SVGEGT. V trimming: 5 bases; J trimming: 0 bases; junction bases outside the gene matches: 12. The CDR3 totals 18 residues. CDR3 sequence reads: CASSERGPYQSSYNEQFF. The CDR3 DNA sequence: TGTGCCAGCAGTGAGCGGGGGCCCTACCAAAGCTCCTACAATGAGCAGTTCTTC.

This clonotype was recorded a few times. Here the CDR3 DNA reads TGTGCCAGCAGTACACCCCCTTCCTACAATGAGCAGTTCTTC. It encodes CASSTPPSYNEQFF. The chain has TRBV28 and TRBJ2-1; D not resolved. CDR1 MDHEN and CDR2 SYDVKM come from the germline V gene. The CDR3 has 14 amino acids. Between the trimmed V and J ends, which lost 5 bases and 1 base, there was a span of 9 bases.

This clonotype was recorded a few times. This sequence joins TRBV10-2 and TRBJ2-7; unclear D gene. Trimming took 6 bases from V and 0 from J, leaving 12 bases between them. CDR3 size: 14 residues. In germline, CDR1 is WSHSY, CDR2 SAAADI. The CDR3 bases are TGCGCCAGCAGGGCAACACTTTACTCCTACGAGCAGTACTTC. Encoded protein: CASRATLYSYEQYF.

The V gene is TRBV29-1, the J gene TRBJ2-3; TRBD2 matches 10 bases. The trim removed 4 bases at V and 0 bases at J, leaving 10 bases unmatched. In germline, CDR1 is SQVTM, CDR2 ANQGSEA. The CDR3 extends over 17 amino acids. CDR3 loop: CSVARAGGPSSTDTQYF. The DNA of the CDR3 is TGCAGCGTTGCCAGAGCGGGAGGGCCCTCTAGCACAGATACGCAGTATTTT.

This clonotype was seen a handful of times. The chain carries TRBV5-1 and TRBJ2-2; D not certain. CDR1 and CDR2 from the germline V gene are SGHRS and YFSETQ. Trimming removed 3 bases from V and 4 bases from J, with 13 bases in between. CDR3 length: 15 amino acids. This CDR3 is CASSSTSASTGELFF. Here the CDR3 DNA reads TGCGCCAGCAGCTCAACGTCCGCTAGCACCGGGGAGCTGTTTTTT.

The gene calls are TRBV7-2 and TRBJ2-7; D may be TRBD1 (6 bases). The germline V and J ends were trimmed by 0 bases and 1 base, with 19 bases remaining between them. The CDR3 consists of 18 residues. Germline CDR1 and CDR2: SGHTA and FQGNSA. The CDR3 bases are TGTGCCAGCAGCTTAGCCTATTCCGCTGGGACAATTTCCTACGAGCAGTACTTC. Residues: CASSLAYSAGTISYEQYF.

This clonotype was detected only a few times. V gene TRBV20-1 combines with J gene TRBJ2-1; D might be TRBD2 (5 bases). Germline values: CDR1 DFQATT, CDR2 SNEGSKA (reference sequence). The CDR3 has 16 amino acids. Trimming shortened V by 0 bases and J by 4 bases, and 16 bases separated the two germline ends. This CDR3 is CSARDRGWAAYNEQFF. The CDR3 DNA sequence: TGCAGTGCTAGAGATAGAGGGTGGGCCGCTTACAATGAGCAGTTCTTC.

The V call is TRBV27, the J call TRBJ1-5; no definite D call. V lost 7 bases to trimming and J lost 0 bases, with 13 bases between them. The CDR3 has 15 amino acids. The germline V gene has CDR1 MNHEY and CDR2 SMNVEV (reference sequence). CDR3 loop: CASTNTKDSNQPQHF. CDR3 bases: TGTGCCAGCACCAACACCAAGGATAGCAATCAGCCCCAGCATTTT.

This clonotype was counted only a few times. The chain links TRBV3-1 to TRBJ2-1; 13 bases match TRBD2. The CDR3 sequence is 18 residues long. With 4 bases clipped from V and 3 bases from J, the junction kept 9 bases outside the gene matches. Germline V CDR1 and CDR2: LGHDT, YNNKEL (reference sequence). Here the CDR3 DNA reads TGTGCCAGCAGCCCACCGGGACTAGCGGGGTCGGGCTACAATGAGCAGTTCTTC. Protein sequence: CASSPPGLAGSGYNEQFF.

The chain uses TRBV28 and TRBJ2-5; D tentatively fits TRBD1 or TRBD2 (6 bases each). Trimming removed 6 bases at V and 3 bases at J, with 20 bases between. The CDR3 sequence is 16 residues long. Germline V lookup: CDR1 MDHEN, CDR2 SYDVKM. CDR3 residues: CASSERTGGLEETQYF. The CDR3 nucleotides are TGTGCCAGCAGCGAACGAACCGGGGGCCTTGAAGAGACCCAGTACTTC.

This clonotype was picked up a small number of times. The CDR3 DNA follows: TGCAGTGCTAGAGATTACGTTGAGGTGTCTCAAGAGACCCAGTACTTC. This codes for CSARDYVEVSQETQYF. This chain joins TRBV20-1 and TRBJ2-5; no definite D call. Germline assignment: CDR1 DFQATT and CDR2 SNEGSKA (reference sequence). This CDR3 region has 16 residues. V lost 0 bases to trimming and J lost 2 bases, with 16 bases between them.

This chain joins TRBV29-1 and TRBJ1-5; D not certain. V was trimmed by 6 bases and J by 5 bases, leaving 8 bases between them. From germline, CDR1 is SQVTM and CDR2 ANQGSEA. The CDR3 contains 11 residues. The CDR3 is CSVDTDQPQHF. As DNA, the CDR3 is TGCAGCGTGGATACTGATCAGCCCCAGCATTTT.

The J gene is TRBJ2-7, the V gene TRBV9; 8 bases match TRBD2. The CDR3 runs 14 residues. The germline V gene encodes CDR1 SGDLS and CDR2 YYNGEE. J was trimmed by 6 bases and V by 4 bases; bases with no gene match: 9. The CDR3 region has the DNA TGTGCCAGCAGCCTGTCAGCGGGAGACCCCGAGCAGTACTTC. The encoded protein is CASSLSAGDPEQYF.

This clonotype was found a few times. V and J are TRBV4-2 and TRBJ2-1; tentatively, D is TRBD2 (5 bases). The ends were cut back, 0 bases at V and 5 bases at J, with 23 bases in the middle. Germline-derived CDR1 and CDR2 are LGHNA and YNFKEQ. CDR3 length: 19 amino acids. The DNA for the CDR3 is TGTGCCAGCAGCCAAGATGTTAAGTTATCCAGCGGTCGGAACAATGAGCAGTTCTTC. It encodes CASSQDVKLSSGRNNEQFF.

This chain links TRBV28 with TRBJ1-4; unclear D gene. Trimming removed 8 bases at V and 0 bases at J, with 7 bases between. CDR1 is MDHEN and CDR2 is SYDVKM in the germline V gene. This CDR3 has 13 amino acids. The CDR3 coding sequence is TGTGCCAGCGGCGGGGCAACTAATGAAAAACTGTTTTTT. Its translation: CASGGATNEKLFF.

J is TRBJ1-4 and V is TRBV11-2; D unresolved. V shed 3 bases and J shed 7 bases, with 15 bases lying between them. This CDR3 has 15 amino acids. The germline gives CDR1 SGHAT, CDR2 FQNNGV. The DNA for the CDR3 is TGTGCCAGCAGCTTTGGAGGGAGGGAAAGTGAAAAACTGTTTTTT. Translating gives CASSFGGRESEKLFF.

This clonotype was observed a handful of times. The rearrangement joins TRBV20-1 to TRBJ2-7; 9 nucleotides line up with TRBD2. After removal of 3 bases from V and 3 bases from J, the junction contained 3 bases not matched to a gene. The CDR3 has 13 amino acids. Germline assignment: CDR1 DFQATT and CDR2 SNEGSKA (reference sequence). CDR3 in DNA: TGCAGTGCTAGGGCTAGCGGGATCTACGAGCAGTACTTC. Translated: CSARASGIYEQYF.